This TCR beta chain was sequenced in a study of T cells in Graves' hyperthyroidism and ophthalmopathy. Study overall: Sampling of peripheral blood happened at initial diagnosis, prior to any treatment.

V dropped 3 bases and J dropped 0 bases, with 6 bases sitting between them. The CDR3 has 14 amino acids. The V gene's germline CDR1 is ENHRY and CDR2 SYGVKD. TCR beta CDR3 regions were amplified from RNA transcripts. Initially, a first-round RT-PCR of the TCR CDR3 employed the HTBI primer set. In TCRdb, the multiplex PCR reads were re-called with MiXCR into one record per CDR3 protein. The profile covers hundreds of thousands of distinct CDR3 sequences, with 15% to 20% appearing a single time and approximately 50% taken by the ten largest. Ophthalmopathy cases scored 3 or more on the Clinical Activity Score and 4 or more on NOSPECS grade, with duration below 3 months. The study based diagnoses on clinical symptoms, serum thyroxine and TRAb, thyroid ultrasound and orbital computed tomography. The PBMCs were sourced from fresh peripheral blood (approximately 9 ml).

This clonotype originated in a man in his forties with Graves' ophthalmopathy. Source material: blood. The gene calls are TRBV10-3 and TRBJ1-3, with no clear D. The CDR3 region is CAISEGYSGNTIYF. CDR3 DNA: TGTGCCATCAGTGAAGGTTACTCTGGAAACACCATATATTTT.